This TCR beta chain was documented in a study of beta chain features in type 1 diabetes. Whole-study context: Healthy donors, compared against patients, showed similar age, gender and cell yields. Study-level points and caveats: Moderate but significant shortening of TCRB CDR3s was recorded in all four CD4+ subsets from Type 1 diabetes patients.

V was pared by 4 bases and J by 1 base, with 9 bases between. Germline loops: CDR1 SQVTM, CDR2 ANQGSEA. There are 13 residues in the CDR3. This clone turned up a few times. The antigen remains undetermined. Using CD45RO/CCR7/CD25/CD127/CD95/CD27, CD4+ naive, central memory, regulatory and stem cell-like memory cells were sorted. Every bit of the isolated RNA underwent reverse transcription, so sequencing read expressed TCRB transcripts. Method: immunoSEQ multiplex PCR; TCRdb's copy keeps in-frame clones and lacks some. The table lists about 250,000 clones, approximately 14% of them singletons. The sequencing sample was made of naive CD4+ T cells from blood. The rearrangement links TRBV29-1 to TRBJ2-3; D unclear. The clonotype was recovered from a woman between 40 and 50 years old in good health. The CDR3 nucleotides read TGCAGCGTTGGACCTCAGGGCACAGATACGCAGTATTTT. As protein: CSVGPQGTDTQYF.